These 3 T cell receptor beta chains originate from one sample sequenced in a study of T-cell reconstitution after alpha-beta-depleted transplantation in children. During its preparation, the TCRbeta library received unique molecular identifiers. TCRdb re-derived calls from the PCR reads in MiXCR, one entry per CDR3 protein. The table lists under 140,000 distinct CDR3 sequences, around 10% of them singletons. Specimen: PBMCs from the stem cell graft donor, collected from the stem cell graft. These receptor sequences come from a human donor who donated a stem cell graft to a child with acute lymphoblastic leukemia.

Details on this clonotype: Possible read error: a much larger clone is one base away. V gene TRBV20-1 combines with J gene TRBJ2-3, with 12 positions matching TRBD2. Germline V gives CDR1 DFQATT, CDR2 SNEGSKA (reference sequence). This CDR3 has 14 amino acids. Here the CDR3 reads CCADSSGGADTQYF. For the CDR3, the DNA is TGCTGTGCAGACTCTAGCGGGGGGGCAGATACGCAGTATTTT.

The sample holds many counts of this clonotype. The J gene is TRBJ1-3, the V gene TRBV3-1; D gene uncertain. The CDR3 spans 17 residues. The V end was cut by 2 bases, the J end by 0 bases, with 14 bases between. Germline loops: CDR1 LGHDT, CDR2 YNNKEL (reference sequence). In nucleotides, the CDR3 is TGTGCCAGCAGCCAACTCCCCTCCCGGGCCTCTGGAAACACCATATATTTT. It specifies CASSQLPSRASGNTIYF.

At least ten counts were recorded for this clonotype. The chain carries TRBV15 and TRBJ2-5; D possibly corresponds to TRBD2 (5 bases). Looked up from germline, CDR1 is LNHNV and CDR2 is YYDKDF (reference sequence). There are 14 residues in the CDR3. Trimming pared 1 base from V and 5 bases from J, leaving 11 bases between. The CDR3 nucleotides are TGTGCCACCAGCAGAGGGTCGAAGCGGGAGACCCAGTACTTC. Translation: CATSRGSKRETQYF.